This TCR beta chain stems from a study of early T cells in non-severe SARS-CoV-2 infection. V shed 5 bases and J shed 5 bases, with 6 bases lying between them. CDR1 and CDR2 (germline): SGHTA, FQGNSA. This CDR3 is 11 amino acids long. cDNA molecules, individually, were tagged with unique molecular identifiers. MiXCR was run by TCRdb on the 5' RACE reads, yielding one entry per CDR3 protein. The sample carries more than 50,000 distinct CDR3 sequences, 10% to 15% recorded once. This sequence joins TRBV7-2 and TRBJ2-5; D gene ambiguous. This material consisted of whole blood, taken at baseline. This TCR came from an adult who was a healthcare worker with PCR-confirmed SARS-CoV-2 infection or an uninfected control (not recorded which). CDR3 region: CASSTRETQYF. In DNA form, the CDR3 reads TGTGCCAGCAGCACCCGTGAGACCCAGTACTTC. The variable domain in full, with the rest retrieved from reference TRBV7-2 and TRBJ2-5, is GAGVSQSPSNKVTEKGKDVELRCDPISGHTALYWYRQSLGQGLEFLIYFQGNSAPDKSGLPSDRFSAERTGGSVSTLTIQRTQQEDSAVYLCASSTRETQYFGPGTRLLVL.